This note documents a single T cell receptor beta chain sequence. Its antigen target is currently unknown. The record has no base qualities; no much larger clone is one base away. The time point label, as the study defines it: baseline before first vaccination. Vaccinee samples came from UK trials COV001 and COV002, including a single-blind randomized controlled phase 2/3 trial of AZD1222 (ChAdOx1 nCoV-19) in healthy adults. Trial participant PBMC samples were collected at day 0 and day 28 after the second dose for TCRbeta chain sequencing. The CDR3 regions of human TCRbeta chains were analyzed by immunosequencing. The paper's data handling went like this. Repertoire TCRs were matched against a reference library of SARS-CoV-2-specific TCRs generated with the MIRA antigen-specificity platform. Breadth was defined as the fraction of unique TCRs that were SARS-CoV-2-associated. Depth was defined as the fraction of total T cells that were SARS-CoV-2-associated. Using the MIRA data, each spike-specific TCR was mapped to the spike region that the TCR reacts to and placed in a CD4 or CD8 class. Log10-transformed breadth and depth values were compared by one-way ANOVA with Sidak's multiple comparisons tests. The table comes from immuneACCESS by way of TCRdb, which keeps in-frame sequences with V and J called. Part of the clones is missing from these tables; in studies checked, under half for an unresolved V gene and the rest for unknown reasons. The DNA gave D and trimming, while V, J and clone size come from that table. Recorded for this sample are around 65,000 clones; roughly 80% of them occurred a single time. The top ten hold over 11% of the sample.

The source of the sample is a study of T cell responses to AZD1222 COVID-19 vaccine listed by TCRdb under 2021. Notes on the research overall: AZD1222 recipients given second doses at about 4 weeks or at about 12 weeks were pooled, since spike-specific TCR depth and breadth were not found to differ between the two schedules. A total of 233 trial participants underwent TCR sequencing, of whom 207 received two doses of AZD1222 and some 25 received two doses of the MenACWY control vaccine. Enrollment into the trials was organized by age into subgroups of 18-55, 56-69 and 70-plus years, and those subgroups contained about 160, 30 and 59 TCR-sequenced participants, respectively. General findings and caveats noted by the study authors: Nearly half of unique spike-specific TCRs reportedly recognized epitopes outside regions mutated in the B.1.351 and B.1.1.7 variants. Most participants were white British and females outnumbered males, and the authors suggested that clonal diversity may have been underestimated. The 56-69-year group was small, and its depth increase did not reach significance, likely because of low power. No day 14 peak-response samples were available, so repertoires were characterized only after the peak T cell response. CD4 TCRs associated with the vaccine covered the entire spike protein, and the dominant responses were in regions 160-218 and 743-854. A significant rise in spike-specific TCR breadth and depth was observed after two AZD1222 doses relative to day 0 and relative to MenACWY recipients. Conclusions about previously exposed vaccinees are limited because only six or seven AZD1222 recipients were SARS-CoV-2 seropositive at baseline.

The CDR3 runs 15 residues from the cysteine to the phenylalanine. Left in the record is the CDR3 DNA by itself, 45 bases read in frame from the first base. The germline V and J ends show losses of 6 bases and 4 bases respectively, and no gene match explains 11 bases of the junction. The germline V gene supplies CDR1 SGHRS and CDR2 YFSETQ. The specimen was peripheral blood, collected on day 0 of AZD1222 vaccination. The chain links TRBV5-1 with TRBJ2-5, and TRBD2 matches 8 of the central bases. The sequence was obtained from an adult in good health. The sequenced DNA: TGCGCCAGCATGATCGGGGGGGCCGTAGGAGAGACCCAGTACTTC. It codes for CASMIGGAVGETQYF.